Presented here are 18 T cell receptor beta chains from one specimen sequenced in a study of cytomegalovirus exposure and HLA in healthy donors (dated by TCRdb to about 2017). Libraries were built with the immunoSEQ multiplex PCR assay. The multiplex PCR relied on a mix of 60 forward primers for TCR Vbeta segments and 13 reverse primers for TCR Jbeta segments. Held by TCRdb, this immuneACCESS table contains in-frame sequences only and omits some clones. Under half of the omission traces to an unresolved V gene where checked; the cause of the rest is unknown. Recorded for this sample are about 160,000 clones; about 80% of them occurred a single time. The biggest ten clones account for around 2.2% of the sample. Sequenced sample: PBMCs. The receptors were sampled from a man aged 50-60 years in good health and CMV-seropositive.

The J gene is TRBJ2-2, the V gene TRBV19; D is possibly TRBD2 (5 bases). V was cut by 5 bases and J by 6 bases, with 13 bases left in between. Germline loops: CDR1 LNHDA, CDR2 SQIVND (reference sequence). CDR3 size: 14 residues. This CDR3 is CASSLGGSPGELFF. The CDR3 DNA is TGTGCCAGTAGTTTAGGCGGGTCCCCCGGGGAGCTGTTTTTT.

This chain uses TRBV2 with TRBJ2-1; D is uncertain. Germline assignment: CDR1 SNHLY and CDR2 FYNNEI. The V and J ends lost 4 bases and 5 bases respectively, with 9 bases between them. CDR3 size: 13 residues. The CDR3 region is CASSVFRDNEQFF. For the CDR3, the DNA is TGTGCCAGCAGTGTATTTCGCGACAATGAGCAGTTCTTC.

The V call is TRBV12-5, the J call TRBJ1-5; D remains ambiguous. From germline, CDR1 is LGHNT and CDR2 FRNRAP. The V gene lost 0 bases and the J gene lost 6 bases, with 3 bases spanning the gap. This CDR3 contains 12 residues. The CDR3 spells CASGLVAQPQHF. Here the CDR3 DNA reads TGTGCTAGTGGTTTGGTGGCTCAGCCCCAGCATTTT.

The rearrangement joins TRBV5-6 to TRBJ1-3, with D unclear. This CDR3 is built from 14 residues. The V end lost 1 base, the J end lost 4 bases, and 9 bases lay between the germline ends. Germline V lookup: CDR1 SGHDT, CDR2 YYEEEE. The CDR3 region has the DNA TGTGCCAGCAGCTTGTACCAACTCGGAAACACCATATATTTT. Translation: CASSLYQLGNTIYF. Full variable domain (outside the CDR3, taken from reference TRBV5-6 and TRBJ1-3): DAGVTQSPTHLIKTRGQQVTLRCSPKSGHDTVSWYQQALGQGPQFIFQYYEEEERQRGNFPDRFSGHQFPNYSSELNVNALLLGDSALYLCASSLYQLGNTIYFGEGSWLTVV.

V is TRBV15 and J is TRBJ1-2; D is uncertain. CDR3 size: 14 residues. Germline V lookup: CDR1 LNHNV, CDR2 YYDKDF (reference sequence). Between the trimmed V and J ends, which lost 0 bases and 2 bases, there was a span of 7 bases. CDR3 amino acids: CATSREAGNYGYTF. CDR3 in DNA: TGTGCCACCAGCAGAGAAGCGGGGAACTATGGCTACACCTTC.

V gene TRBV5-4 combines with J gene TRBJ1-6, with D possibly TRBD1 on 6 matching bases. Trimming stripped 0 bases from V and 9 bases from J, with 10 bases between. Germline values: CDR1 SGHNT, CDR2 YYREEE (reference sequence). CDR3 length: 14 residues. The CDR3 protein is CASSLGQVPSPLHF. The CDR3 nucleotides are TGTGCCAGCAGCTTGGGACAGGTCCCTTCACCCCTCCACTTT.

This clone appeared once. V gene TRBV5-1 combines with J gene TRBJ2-5; the D gene is possibly TRBD1 (5 bases). The DNA end is a closer match to TRBJ2-7, so the J assignment may be wrong. The CDR3 covers 14 residues. The germline V gene encodes CDR1 SGHRS and CDR2 YFSETQ. In DNA, the CDR3 is TGCGCCAGCAGCTTCGTCGTGGGGCCATACGAGCAGTACTTC. Protein: CASSFVVGPYEQYF.

In its sample, this clone was seen once. This CDR3 reads CASSKNPAGIPGEQYF. CDR3 nucleotides: TGTGCCAGCAGCAAAAACCCAGCGGGAATACCCGGGGAGCAGTACTTC. V and J are TRBV11-2 and TRBJ2-7; TRBD2 matches at 7 bases. J was trimmed by 7 bases and V by 5 bases; bases with no gene match: 17. CDR3 length equals 16 residues. The germline gives CDR1 SGHAT, CDR2 FQNNGV.

V usage is TRBV6-6 and J usage is TRBJ2-1; 15 bases agree with TRBD2. This CDR3 region has 16 residues. The V gene end was trimmed by 6 bases and the J gene end by 2 bases; junction bases not matched to a gene: 2. Germline V lookup: CDR1 MNHNY, CDR2 SVGAGI (reference sequence). CDR3 protein: CASRGTSGGTYNEQFF. Written as DNA, the CDR3 is TGTGCCAGCAGGGGGACTAGCGGGGGGACCTACAATGAGCAGTTCTTC.

The chain couples TRBV27 to TRBJ2-1; the match to TRBD1 covers 7 bases. The CDR3 consists of 15 residues. The V gene end was trimmed by 2 bases and the J gene end by 5 bases; junction bases not matched to a gene: 6. The V gene's germline CDR1 is MNHEY and CDR2 SMNVEV (reference sequence). For the CDR3, the DNA is TGTGCCAGCAGTTTACGACAGGGAATGAACAATGAGCAGTTCTTC. The encoded protein is CASSLRQGMNNEQFF.

This clone was counted a few times. This sequence joins TRBV7-8 and TRBJ2-7, with 7 bases fitting TRBD1. Germline assignment: CDR1 SGHVS and CDR2 FQNEAQ. Losses at the gene ends were 0 bases for V and 0 bases for J; bases not matched to a gene: 5. CDR3 length: 16 residues. The CDR3 DNA sequence: TGTGCCAGCAGCTTAGCTGGGACAGACAGCTCCTACGAGCAGTACTTC. This translates into CASSLAGTDSSYEQYF. Full variable domain (missing parts from reference TRBV7-8 and TRBJ2-7): GAGVSQSPRYKVAKRGQDVALRCDPISGHVSLFWYQQALGQGPEFLTYFQNEAQLDKSGLPSDRFFAERPEGSVSTLKIQRTQQEDSAVYLCASSLAGTDSSYEQYFGPGTRLTVT.

CDR3 nucleotide sequence: TGTGCCAGCAGTGCTCTAGCGGGGGGGGGAAACGAGCAGTACTTC. It yields the protein CASSALAGGGNEQYF. The genes are TRBV28 and TRBJ2-7, with 12 bases matching TRBD2. Trimming removed 5 bases from V and 5 bases from J; junction bases left unmatched: 7. Germline V gives CDR1 MDHEN, CDR2 SYDVKM. CDR3 size: 15 residues.

The chain combines TRBV4-3 with TRBJ1-6; D is possibly TRBD1 (5 bases). The CDR3 has 15 residues. The germline V and J ends were trimmed by 5 bases and 9 bases, with 17 bases remaining between them. CDR1 LGHNA and CDR2 YSLEER come from the germline V gene. CDR3 in amino acids: CASSNTRGGSSPLHF. CDR3 in DNA: TGCGCCAGCAGCAACACGCGGGGGGGTAGTTCACCCCTCCACTTT.

The rearrangement joins TRBV28 to TRBJ2-5; maybe TRBD2 (6 bases). The germline gives CDR1 MDHEN, CDR2 SYDVKM. The CDR3 length is 12 residues. Between the trimmed V and J ends, which lost 10 bases and 5 bases, there was a span of 14 bases. This CDR3 is CATPAGSETQYF. Written as DNA, the CDR3 is TGTGCCACGCCCGCGGGGTCTGAGACCCAGTACTTC. Full variable domain (outside the CDR3, taken from reference TRBV28 and TRBJ2-5): DVKVTQSSRYLVKRTGEKVFLECVQDMDHENMFWYRQDPGLGLRLIYFSYDVKMKEKGDIPEGYSVSREKKERFSLILESASTNQTSMYLCATPAGSETQYFGPGTRLLVL.

V is TRBV2 and J is TRBJ2-3; D gene ambiguous. V dropped 5 bases and J dropped 6 bases, with 6 bases sitting between them. Germline V gene lookup returns CDR1 SNHLY and CDR2 FYNNEI. The CDR3 sequence is 11 residues long. The CDR3 here is CASSTLDTQYF. The CDR3 region has the DNA TGTGCCAGCAGTACTCTCGATACGCAGTATTTT.

The rearrangement links TRBV4-3 to TRBJ2-3, with unresolved D. Germline assignment: CDR1 LGHNA and CDR2 YSLEER. V gave up 0 bases and J gave up 1 base, with 11 bases separating them. The CDR3 extends over 16 amino acids. The DNA for the CDR3 is TGCGCCAGCAGCCAAGAACCCCCCTACCGCACAGATACGCAGTATTTT. Residues: CASSQEPPYRTDTQYF.

The chain uses TRBV5-6 and TRBJ1-2; 9 bases are a match to TRBD1. Germline values: CDR1 SGHDT, CDR2 YYEEEE. V lost 1 base to trimming and J lost 5 bases; unmatched junction nucleotides: 3. The length of the CDR3 is 14 residues. The CDR3 DNA follows: TGTGCCAGCAGCTTGACAGGACAGGGGTATGGCTACACCTTC. It is translated as CASSLTGQGYGYTF. Filled out from reference TRBV5-6 and TRBJ1-2, the complete variable domain reads DAGVTQSPTHLIKTRGQQVTLRCSPKSGHDTVSWYQQALGQGPQFIFQYYEEEERQRGNFPDRFSGHQFPNYSSELNVNALLLGDSALYLCASSLTGQGYGYTFGSGTRLTVV.

V and J are TRBV5-6 and TRBJ1-2; no reliable D call. V gave up 0 bases and J gave up 7 bases, with 13 bases separating them. This CDR3 comprises 14 residues. Germline V gives CDR1 SGHDT, CDR2 YYEEEE. The CDR3 is CASSLVQDSSGYTF. The CDR3, as DNA: TGTGCCAGCAGCTTGGTTCAGGACTCGTCTGGCTACACCTTC.